This T cell receptor beta chain was observed in a study of T-cell reconstitution after alpha-beta-depleted transplantation in children. Molecular barcoding with unique molecular identifiers was used for the TCRbeta library. TCRdb reanalysed the PCR reads using MiXCR and keeps one entry per CDR3 protein. The table lists about 640,000 distinct CDR3 sequences, approximately 16% of them singletons. V dropped 3 bases and J dropped 10 bases, with 16 bases sitting between them. The CDR3 sequence is 13 residues long. CDR1 is SGDLS, CDR2 YYNGEE, per germline. In this sample, this clonotype turned up many times.

Specimen: PBMCs from the stem cell graft donor, collected from the stem cell graft. The rearrangement joins TRBV9 to TRBJ1-1; possible D gene TRBD1, 6 bases. This receptor was taken from a human donor who donated a stem cell graft to a child with acute myeloid leukemia. CDR3 sequence reads: CASSGEGGRVAFF. As DNA, the CDR3 is TGTGCCAGCAGCGGCGAGGGGGGGCGCGTAGCTTTCTTT.